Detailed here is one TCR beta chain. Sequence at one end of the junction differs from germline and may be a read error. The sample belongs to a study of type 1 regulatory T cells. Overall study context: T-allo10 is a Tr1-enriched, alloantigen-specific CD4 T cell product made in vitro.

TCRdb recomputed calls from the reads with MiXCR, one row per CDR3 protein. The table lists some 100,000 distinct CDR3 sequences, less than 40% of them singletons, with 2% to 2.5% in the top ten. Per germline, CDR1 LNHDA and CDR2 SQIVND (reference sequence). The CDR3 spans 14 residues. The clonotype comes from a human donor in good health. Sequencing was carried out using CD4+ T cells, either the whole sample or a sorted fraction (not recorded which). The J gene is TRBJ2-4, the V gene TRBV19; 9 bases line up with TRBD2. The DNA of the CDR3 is TGTGCCAGTAGAATAGGCGGGAGGGCCAACATTCAGTACTTC. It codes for CASRIGGRANIQYF.